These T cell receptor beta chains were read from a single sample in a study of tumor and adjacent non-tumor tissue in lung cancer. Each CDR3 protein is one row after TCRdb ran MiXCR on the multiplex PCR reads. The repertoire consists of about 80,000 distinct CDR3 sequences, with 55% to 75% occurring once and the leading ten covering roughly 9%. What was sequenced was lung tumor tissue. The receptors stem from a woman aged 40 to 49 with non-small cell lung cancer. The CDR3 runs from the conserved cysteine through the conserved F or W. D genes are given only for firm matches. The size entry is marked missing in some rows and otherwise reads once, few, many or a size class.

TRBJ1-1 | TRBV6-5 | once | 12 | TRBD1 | CANSQGEREAFF | TGTGCCAACAGTCAGGGGGAACGTGAAGCTTTCTTT
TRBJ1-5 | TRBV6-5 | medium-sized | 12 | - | CASSYPGQPQHF | TGTGCCAGCAGTTATCCGGGACAGCCCCAGCATTTT
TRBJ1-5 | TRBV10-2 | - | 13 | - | CTSSDRTSQPQHF | TGCACCAGCAGTGACAGGACCAGTCAGCCCCAGCATTTT
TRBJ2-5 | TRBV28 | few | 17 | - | CASSLAGAGPRGETQYF | TGTGCCAGCAGTTTGGCTGGAGCGGGCCCCAGGGGGGAGACCCAGTACTTC
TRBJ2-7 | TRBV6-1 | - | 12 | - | CANSLQNYERYF | TGTGCCAACAGCCTACAGAACTACGAGCGGTACTTC
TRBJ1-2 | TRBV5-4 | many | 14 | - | CASSLGVVNYGYTF | TGTGCCAGCAGCCTGGGGGTAGTTAACTATGGCTACACCTTC
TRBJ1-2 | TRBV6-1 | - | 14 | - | CVSSATGPLYGYTF | TGTGTCAGCAGCGCAACAGGACCGCTATATGGCTACACCTTC
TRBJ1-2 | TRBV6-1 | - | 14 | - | CDNSGQGLNYGYTF | TGTGACAACAGTGGGCAGGGTCTTAACTATGGCTACACCTTC
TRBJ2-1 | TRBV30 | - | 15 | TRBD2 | CAWALLAGAYNERFF | TGTGCCTGGGCGCTTCTAGCGGGAGCCTACAATGAGCGGTTCTTC
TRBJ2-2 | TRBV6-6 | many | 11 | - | CASFLAGELFF | TGTGCCAGTTTCCTGGCCGGGGAGCTGTTTTTT
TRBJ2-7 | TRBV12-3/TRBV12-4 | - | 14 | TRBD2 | CVISLAGEPNEQYF | TGTGTCATCAGTCTCGCGGGGGAGCCGAACGAGCAGTACTTC
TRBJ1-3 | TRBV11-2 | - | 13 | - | CASSRASGITTYF | TGTGCCAGCAGCCGAGCATCCGGGATCACCACATATTTT
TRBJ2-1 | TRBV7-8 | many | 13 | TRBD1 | CASSRSGGNEQFF | TGTGCCAGCAGCCGCTCAGGGGGCAATGAGCAGTTCTTC
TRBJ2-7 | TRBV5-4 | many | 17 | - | CASSLVLVAGTSYEQYF | TGTGCCAGCAGCTTGGTTCTGGTGGCGGGGACCTCCTACGAGCAGTACTTC
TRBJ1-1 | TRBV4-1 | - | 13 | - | CANSQPGVLEAFF | TGCGCCAACAGCCAGCCCGGGGTTCTCGAGGCTTTCTTT
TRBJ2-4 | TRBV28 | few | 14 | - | CASNPGPLKNIQYF | TGTGCCAGCAATCCCGGGCCGCTGAAAAACATTCAGTACTTC
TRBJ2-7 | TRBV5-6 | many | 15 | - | CASSFNPTVSYEQYF | TGTGCCAGCAGCTTTAATCCAACAGTCTCCTACGAGCAGTACTTC
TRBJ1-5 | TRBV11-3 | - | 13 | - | CVSSLQENQLQHF | TGTGTCAGCAGCTTACAAGAGAATCAGCTCCAGCATTTT
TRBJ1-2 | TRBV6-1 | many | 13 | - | CASSEQTNYGYTF | TGTGCCAGCAGTGAGCAGACTAACTATGGCTACACCTTC
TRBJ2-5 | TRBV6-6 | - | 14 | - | CACSTAGGGETQYF | TGTGCCTGCAGCACCGCAGGGGGGGGGGAGACCCAGTACTTC
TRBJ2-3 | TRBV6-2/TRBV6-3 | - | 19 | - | CVSSYSVSQRVYSTDTQYF | TGTGTAAGCAGTTACTCGGTATCGCAGCGGGTCTACTCCACAGATACGCAGTATTTT
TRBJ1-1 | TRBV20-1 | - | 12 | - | CTGADGPNEAFF | TGCACTGGTGCCGACGGCCCGAATGAAGCTTTCTTT
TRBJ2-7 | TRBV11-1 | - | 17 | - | CAASLAYGGRPAYEQYF | TGTGCCGCCAGCTTAGCGTACGGGGGGCGACCCGCCTACGAGCAGTACTTC
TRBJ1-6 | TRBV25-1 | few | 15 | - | CASSELGTSGSPLHF | TGTGCCAGCAGTGAATTGGGGACGAGTGGTTCACCCCTCCACTTT
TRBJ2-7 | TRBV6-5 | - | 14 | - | CASSYTRNTGEQYF | TGTGCAAGCAGTTATACTCGGAATACCGGCGAGCAGTACTTC
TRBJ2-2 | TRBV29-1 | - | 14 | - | CSVKGTSTGRELFF | TGCAGCGTTAAGGGTACCTCGACCGGCAGGGAGCTGTTTTTT
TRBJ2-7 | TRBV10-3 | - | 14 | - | CVISEQGNRYEQYF | TGTGTCATCAGTGAGCAAGGGAATCGTTACGAGCAGTACTTC
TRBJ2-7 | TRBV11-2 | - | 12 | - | CASSHGAVEQYF | TGTGCCAGCAGTCACGGGGCCGTCGAGCAGTACTTC